This TCR beta chain was recovered during a study of cytomegalovirus exposure and HLA in healthy donors. Study information: Early released data had roughly 81 million unique TCRs, all coming from HLA-typed donors. Study-level results: By a later analysis, the bulk of CMV-associated TCR beta chains appeared HLA-restricted. Three chains linked to CMV were shown in vitro to be specific for CMV antigens.

In regard to this clone: Its specificity is not known.

Use of 60 Vbeta and 13 Jbeta primers characterized the PCR. Some clones are missing from TCRdb's copy, which holds only in-frame ones; the method was immunoSEQ multiplex PCR. This table has some 91,000 clones, about two thirds appearing once. Germline V gene data show CDR1 as SGHRS and CDR2 as YFSETQ. V was pared by 0 bases and J by 5 bases, with 15 bases between. The CDR3 is 15 amino acids. Unrecorded immune exposures were likely, despite nominal health at sampling. This chain joins TRBV5-1 and TRBJ2-7; D might be TRBD1 (5 bases). Sequenced input: PBMCs. This TCR came from a human donor in good health. The CDR3 spells CASSLATQAGDEQYF. CDR3 nucleotides: TGCGCCAGCAGCTTGGCCACACAGGCCGGAGACGAGCAGTACTTC.